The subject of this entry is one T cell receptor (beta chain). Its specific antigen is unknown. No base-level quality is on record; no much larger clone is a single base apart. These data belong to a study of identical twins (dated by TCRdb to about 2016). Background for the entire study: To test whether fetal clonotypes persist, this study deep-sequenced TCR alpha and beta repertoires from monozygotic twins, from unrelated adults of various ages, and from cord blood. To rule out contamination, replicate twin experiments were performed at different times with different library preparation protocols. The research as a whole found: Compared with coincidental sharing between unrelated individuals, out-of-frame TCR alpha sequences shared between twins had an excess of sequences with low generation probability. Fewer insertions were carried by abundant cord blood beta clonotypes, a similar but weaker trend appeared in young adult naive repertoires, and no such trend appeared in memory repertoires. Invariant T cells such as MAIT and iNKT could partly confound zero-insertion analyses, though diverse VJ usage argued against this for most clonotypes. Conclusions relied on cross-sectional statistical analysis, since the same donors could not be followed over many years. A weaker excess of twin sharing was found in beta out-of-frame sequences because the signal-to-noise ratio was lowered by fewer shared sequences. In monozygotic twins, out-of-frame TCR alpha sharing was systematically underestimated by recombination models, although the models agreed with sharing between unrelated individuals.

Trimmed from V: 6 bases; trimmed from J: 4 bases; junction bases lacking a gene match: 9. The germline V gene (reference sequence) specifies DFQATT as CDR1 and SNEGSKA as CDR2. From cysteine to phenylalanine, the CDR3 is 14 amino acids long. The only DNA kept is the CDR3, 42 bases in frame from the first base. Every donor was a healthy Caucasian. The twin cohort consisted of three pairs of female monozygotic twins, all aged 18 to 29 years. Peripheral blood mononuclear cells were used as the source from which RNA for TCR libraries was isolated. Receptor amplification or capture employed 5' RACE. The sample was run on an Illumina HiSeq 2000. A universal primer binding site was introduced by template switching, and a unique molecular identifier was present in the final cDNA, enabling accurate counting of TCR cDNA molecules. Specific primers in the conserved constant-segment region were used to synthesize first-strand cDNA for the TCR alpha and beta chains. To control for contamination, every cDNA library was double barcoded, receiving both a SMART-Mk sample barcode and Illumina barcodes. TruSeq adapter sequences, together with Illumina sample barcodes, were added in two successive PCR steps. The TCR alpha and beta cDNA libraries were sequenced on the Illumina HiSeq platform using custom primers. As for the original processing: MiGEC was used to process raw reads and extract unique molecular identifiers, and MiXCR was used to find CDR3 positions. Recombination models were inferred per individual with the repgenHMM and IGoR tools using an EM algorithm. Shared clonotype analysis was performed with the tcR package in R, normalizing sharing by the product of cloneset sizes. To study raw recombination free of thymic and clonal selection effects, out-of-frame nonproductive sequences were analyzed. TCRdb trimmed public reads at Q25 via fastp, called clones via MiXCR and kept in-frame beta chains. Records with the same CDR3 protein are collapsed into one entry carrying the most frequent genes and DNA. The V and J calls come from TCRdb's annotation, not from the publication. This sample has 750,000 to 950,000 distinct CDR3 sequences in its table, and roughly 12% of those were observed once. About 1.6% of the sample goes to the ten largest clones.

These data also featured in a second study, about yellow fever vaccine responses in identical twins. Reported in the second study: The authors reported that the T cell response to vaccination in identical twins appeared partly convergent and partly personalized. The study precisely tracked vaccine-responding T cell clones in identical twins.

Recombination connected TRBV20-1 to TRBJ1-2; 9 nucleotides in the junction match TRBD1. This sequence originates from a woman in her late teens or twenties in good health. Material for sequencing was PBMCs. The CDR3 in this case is CSATGQGGGYGYTF. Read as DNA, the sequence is TGCAGTGCCACGGGACAGGGTGGAGGCTATGGCTACACCTTC.